This T cell receptor beta chain comes out of a study of shared T cell receptors in the human thymus. The CDR3 consists of 15 residues. Germline CDR1 SGHTA, CDR2 FQGNSA. Trimming shortened V by 5 bases and J by 2 bases, and 12 bases separated the two germline ends. Profiling relied on immunoSEQ multiplex PCR, and the TCRdb table lists in-frame clones only, not all of them. The data show 500,000 to 850,000 clones, with about 87% seen just once and 0.0094% held by the top ten. This same sample was also taken into another study, of human thymus T cells. That paper states: The donors were infants in Finland with congenital heart defects, otherwise immunologically healthy. Resected material from corrective heart surgery provided the thymus tissue analysed. Thymic and blood repertoires appeared to display a bias in their usage of V and J genes.

This TCR came from a boy in the first two years of life with a congenital heart defect. The chain employs TRBV7-2 and TRBJ2-2, with D unresolved. Material for sequencing was thymocytes. CDR3 nucleotides: TGTGCCAGCAGCCCGAGGCCCGGAAACACCGGGGAGCTGTTTTTT. Translating it yields CASSPRPGNTGELFF.